The clone carrying this TCR beta chain turned up a few times. CDR1 and CDR2 from the germline V gene are MNHEY and SMNVEV (reference sequence). Trimming removed 6 bases from V and 2 bases from J, with 10 bases in between. CDR3 length: 13 residues. This sample stems from a study of cytotoxic CD8 clonotypes in ibrutinib-treated CLL. The data were produced by immunoSEQ multiplex PCR, yet TCRdb's version contains in-frame clones alone and is incomplete. The table lists 250,000 to 350,000 clones, 60% to 80% of them singletons. Source: PBMCs, taken at disease progression, from a patient treated with ibrutinib. This sequence was found in a human donor with chronic lymphocytic leukemia. The J gene is TRBJ2-5, the V gene TRBV27; D remains unclear. The CDR3: CASRPYGQETQYF. In DNA, the CDR3 is TGTGCCAGCAGGCCCTATGGTCAAGAGACCCAGTACTTC.